A single sample is the source of the 2 T cell receptor beta chains below, sequenced in a study of CD8 T cells in Susac syndrome. Reverse transcription used roughly 0.45 to 1 ug RNA and random hexamers. TCRdb reprocessed the immunoSEQ multiplex PCR reads via MiXCR and lists one record per CDR3 protein. The sample consists of 60,000 to 75,000 distinct CDR3 sequences, approximately 95% of them appearing once. Sequences were obtained from CD8+ T cells from PBMCs. Receptors originate from a human donor in good health.

The chain recombines TRBV14 with TRBJ2-5; D call uncertain. V gave up 4 bases and J gave up 5 bases, with 11 bases separating them. Germline assignment: CDR1 SGHDN and CDR2 FVKESK. This CDR3 is built from 13 residues. In DNA form, the CDR3 reads TGTGCCAGCAGCCGGATGGTTTCGGAGACCCAGTACTTC. Protein sequence: CASSRMVSETQYF.

This rearrangement joins TRBV9 to TRBJ2-7, with 7 positions matching TRBD1. Germline CDR1 SGDLS, CDR2 YYNGEE. The junction had 6 bases not matched to a gene; V was cut back by 0 bases and J by 3 bases. The CDR3 loop spans 15 amino acids. Written as DNA, the CDR3 is TGTGCCAGCAGCGTAGACGAGGGGGCCATCTACGAGCAGTACTTC. Encoded protein: CASSVDEGAIYEQYF.